This TCR beta chain appears in the sequencing data of a study of patients and donors after allogeneic stem cell transplantation. V was cut by 5 bases and J by 3 bases, with 15 bases left in between. The CDR3 spans 15 residues. Germline V CDR1 and CDR2: SGHAT, FQNNGV. TCRdb re-analysed the RT-PCR reads in MiXCR, keeping a single row per CDR3 protein. The sample has some 230,000 distinct CDR3 sequences; around 14% are singletons. The sequence was obtained from a human donor who was either an allogeneic HSCT recipient or a stem cell or donor lymphocyte infusion donor (not recorded which). It is not recorded whose cells these are; they may come from a transplant donor. V gene TRBV11-2 combines with J gene TRBJ2-3; no clear D gene. Sequencing used blood, either unsorted or a sorted T cell fraction (not recorded which). Here the CDR3 reads CASSLRLVLTDTQYF. The CDR3 DNA is TGTGCCAGCAGCCTAAGGTTGGTCCTGACAGATACGCAGTATTTT.